This T cell receptor beta chain came from a study of control samples from healthy donors and cancer patients. V was clipped by 3 bases and J by 6 bases, with 25 bases between them. This CDR3 has 17 residues. From germline, CDR1 is SGHNT and CDR2 YYREEE (reference sequence). Profiled with immunoSEQ multiplex PCR; TCRdb holds only in-frame clones, not every one. The sample yields about 110,000 clones, roughly 90% seen once. Sequencing used PBMCs. This TCR came from a woman aged 55-70 years with lung cancer. The rearrangement joins TRBV5-4 to TRBJ2-7, with D possibly being TRBD1 (5 bases). CDR3 loop: CASSWSLRSRAMGEQYF. The CDR3 region has the DNA TGTGCCAGCAGCTGGAGTCTTCGGTCCAGGGCCATGGGCGAGCAGTACTTC.